One T cell receptor beta chain is described in this entry. CDR1 is LGHNA and CDR2 is YNFKEQ in the germline V gene. The ends lost 6 bases at V and 3 bases at J; junction bases unmatched: 8. The CDR3 extends over 15 amino acids. Data came from immunoSEQ multiplex PCR; TCRdb stores just in-frame clones and leaves some out. The sample includes 150,000 to 200,000 clones, more than 90% of them seen just once. These data belong to a study of control samples from healthy donors and cancer patients. The chain carries TRBV4-2 and TRBJ1-5, with 7 positions matching TRBD1. The source material was blood. This receptor was taken from a man aged 25-40 years in good health. The DNA for the CDR3 is TGTGCCAGCAGATCCGGGACAGTAGACAATCAGCCCCAGCATTTT. Translation: CASRSGTVDNQPQHF.